The 26 T cell receptor beta chains in this list originate from one sample, sequenced in a study of read filtering for tumor transcriptome and immune sequencing. This library used 300 to 450 ng RNA and molecular barcoded adaptors spanning alpha/delta and beta/gamma chains. TCRdb processed the reads anew with MiXCR; each CDR3 protein has one entry. The repertoire holds around 130,000 distinct CDR3 sequences, with under 15% as singletons. The sample consisted of a population of CD138-negative cells sorted from bone marrow. The receptor set was obtained from a donor aged 40 or older with multiple myeloma.

The sample holds many counts of this clonotype. The genes are TRBV7-6 and TRBJ2-3; no firm D call. Trimming took off 0 bases at V and 6 bases at J, with 7 bases between the two ends. Germline CDR1 and CDR2: SGHVS and FNYEAQ. CDR3 size: 13 residues. CDR3 DNA sequence: TGTGCCAGCAGCTTAGCCCGTGAGGATACGCAGTATTTT. It is translated as CASSLAREDTQYF.

The table lists this clonotype with many counts. V usage is TRBV24-1 and J usage is TRBJ1-5, with D possibly being TRBD1 (5 bases). V lost 10 bases to trimming and J lost 0 bases, with 12 bases between them. The CDR3 spans 14 residues. CDR1 is KGHDR, CDR2 SFDVKD, per germline. In DNA, the CDR3 is TGTGCCACTGGACATGCCGGTAGCAATCAGCCCCAGCATTTT. This gives the protein CATGHAGSNQPQHF.

Ten or more counts support this clonotype. The rearrangement joins TRBV7-9 to TRBJ2-3; 8 positions agree with TRBD1. The CDR3 runs to 15 residues. The trim removed 4 bases at V and 5 bases at J, leaving 8 bases unmatched. Looked up from germline, CDR1 is SEHNR and CDR2 is FQNEAQ (reference sequence). The CDR3 spells CASSSGQATGDTQYF. Written as DNA, the CDR3 is TGTGCCAGCAGCTCGGGACAGGCGACCGGAGATACGCAGTATTTT.

This clonotype was picked up many times. The rearrangement uses TRBV14 and TRBJ2-2; no reliable D call. CDR1 is SGHDN and CDR2 is FVKESK in the germline V gene. This CDR3 has 12 residues. Trimming took off 4 bases at V and 5 bases at J, with 5 bases between the two ends. This chain's CDR3 is CASSPQTGELFF. DNA for the CDR3: TGTGCCAGCAGCCCTCAAACCGGGGAGCTGTTTTTT. Full variable domain (rest looked up from reference TRBV14 and TRBJ2-2): EAGVTQFPSHSVIEKGQTVTLRCDPISGHDNLYWYRRVMGKEIKFLLHFVKESKQDESGMPNNRFLAERTGGTYSTLKVQPAELEDSGVYFCASSPQTGELFFGEGSRLTVL.

The J gene is TRBJ1-1, the V gene TRBV12-3 or TRBV12-4; D is possibly TRBD1 (6 bases). With 6 bases removed from V and 4 bases from J, the gap between germline ends came to 15 bases. The CDR3 is 14 residues long. In DNA, the CDR3 is TGTGCCAGCAGCAGGGACACGTCTATCACTGAAGCTTTCTTT. Its translation: CASSRDTSITEAFF.

This clonotype was seen many times. As DNA, the CDR3 is TGTGCCACCAGTGATCTCCCGGGGGGGGAGAAGACCGGGGAGCTGTTTTTT. This codes for CATSDLPGGEKTGELFF. V and J are TRBV24-1 and TRBJ2-2; 8 nucleotides match TRBD2. The CDR3 is 17 residues long. Germline V CDR1 and CDR2: KGHDR, SFDVKD. V lost 3 bases to trimming and J lost 5 bases; unmatched junction nucleotides: 10.

This clonotype has ten or more counts. The chain combines TRBV7-2 with TRBJ2-1; TRBD2 matches 8 bases. V lost 4 bases to trimming and J lost 7 bases; unmatched junction nucleotides: 9. This CDR3 comprises 15 residues. CDR1 SGHTA and CDR2 FQGNSA come from the germline V gene. The CDR3 is CASSSGPGGTNEQFF. The DNA for the CDR3 is TGTGCCAGCAGCTCAGGCCCGGGGGGGACAAATGAGCAGTTCTTC.

This clonotype was recorded at least ten times. This chain joins TRBV6-2 or TRBV6-3 and TRBJ2-1, with 8 bases identical to TRBD2. The CDR3 runs to 17 residues. The germline gives CDR1 MNHEY, CDR2 SVGEGT. Trimming removed 5 bases from V and 2 bases from J; junction bases left unmatched: 11. The DNA for the CDR3 is TGTGCCAGCAGTACTCGTTCCGGGAGGGCCACCTACAATGAGCAGTTCTTC. Amino acids: CASSTRSGRATYNEQFF.

This clonotype was observed many times. The chain couples TRBV29-1 to TRBJ1-2, with TRBD1 matching over 8 bases. J gave up 3 bases and V 5 bases, and 5 bases lay outside the gene matches. The CDR3 has 13 amino acids. Germline CDR1 SQVTM, CDR2 ANQGSEA. The CDR3 protein is CSVPEQGDYGYTF. In DNA form, the CDR3 reads TGCAGCGTTCCCGAACAGGGGGACTATGGCTACACCTTC.

This clonotype was seen repeatedly, ten times or more. V and J are TRBV6-1 and TRBJ1-5, with no clear D. Germline values: CDR1 MNHNS, CDR2 SASEGT. The CDR3 sequence is 15 residues long. Trimming pared 1 base from V and 0 bases from J, leaving 7 bases between. For the CDR3, the DNA is TGTGCCAGCAGTGAAGGACCCTATAGCAATCAGCCCCAGCATTTT. It codes for CASSEGPYSNQPQHF.

The sample holds a few counts of this clonotype. It is likely a read error, because the conserved phenylalanine at the end of the CDR3 is missing. The rearrangement links TRBV28 to TRBJ1-1, with a possible D match to TRBD1 (5 bases). The ends were cut back, 5 bases at V and 0 bases at J, with 10 bases in the middle. The CDR3 has 14 amino acids. Germline V gives CDR1 MDHEN, CDR2 SYDVKM. The chain's CDR3 is CASSTGRLNTEAFL. As DNA, the CDR3 is TGTGCCAGCAGTACGGGACGCTTGAACACTGAAGCTTTCCTT.

A few counts support this clonotype. The V gene is TRBV28, the J gene TRBJ2-1; 7 bases fit TRBD2. CDR1 and CDR2 from the germline V gene are MDHEN and SYDVKM. V dropped 6 bases and J dropped 9; count of bases not matched to a gene: 14. The CDR3 contains 15 residues. CDR3 sequence: CASSPGVGGRSEQFF. The CDR3 coding sequence is TGTGCCAGCAGCCCGGGGGTTGGCGGGAGAAGTGAGCAGTTCTTC.

This clonotype occurred many times. The chain is built from TRBV7-9 and TRBJ2-3, with TRBD2 matching over 13 bases. Germline values: CDR1 SEHNR, CDR2 FQNEAQ (reference sequence). The CDR3 sequence is 16 residues long. J was trimmed by 4 bases and V by 5 bases; bases with no gene match: 6. For the CDR3, the DNA is TGTGCCAGCAGCATCGGGACTAGCGGGATGGCAGATACGCAGTATTTT. Residues: CASSIGTSGMADTQYF.

This clonotype showed up many times. This chain connects TRBV6-2 or TRBV6-3 to TRBJ2-7, with 7 bases identical to TRBD1. Germline CDR1 reads MNHEY; CDR2 reads SVGEGT. After removal of 2 bases from V and 3 bases from J, the junction contained 4 bases not matched to a gene. This CDR3 region has 14 residues. The CDR3 DNA is TGTGCCAGCAGTTACGCGACAGGGAGCTACGAGCAGTACTTC. It specifies CASSYATGSYEQYF.

This clonotype was counted at least ten times. This chain links TRBV7-8 with TRBJ2-3, with 7 bases matching TRBD1. The CDR3 totals 14 residues. Germline assignment: CDR1 SGHVS and CDR2 FQNEAQ. The V gene end was trimmed by 1 base and the J gene end by 6 bases; junction bases not matched to a gene: 4. The CDR3: CASSLEIRGDTQYF. The CDR3, as DNA: TGTGCCAGCAGCTTAGAGATCAGGGGGGATACGCAGTATTTT.

A note on this clonotype: A clone one base away is much larger, so this may be a read error. As the CDR3 is not closed by the conserved phenylalanine or tryptophan, this likely results from a read error. The J gene is TRBJ2-3, the V gene TRBV7-3; D not certain. V dropped 5 bases and J dropped 1 base, with 13 bases sitting between them. CDR3 length: 15 amino acids. Germline loops: CDR1 SGHTA, CDR2 FQGTGA. The CDR3 here is CASSPGRRGTDTQYL. Here the CDR3 DNA reads TGTGCCAGCAGCCCCGGTAGAAGGGGCACAGATACGCAGTATCTT.

This clonotype was recorded many times. This sequence joins TRBV20-1 and TRBJ2-7; D is possibly TRBD2 (6 bases). Germline CDR1 is DFQATT and CDR2 is SNEGSKA (reference sequence). There are 15 residues in the CDR3. The ends were cut back, 6 bases at V and 3 bases at J, with 21 bases in the middle. The CDR3 nucleotides read TGCAGTGCCCCTAAGGAGGGGCTACCCAACTACGAGCAGTACTTC. Amino acids: CSAPKEGLPNYEQYF.

To note about this clonotype: At one end the junction does not follow the germline gene, possibly because of a read error. J is TRBJ2-7 and V is TRBV11-2; no clear D. The CDR3 is 14 residues long. Per the germline V gene, CDR1 is SGHAT and CDR2 is FQNNGV. CDR3 loop: CASSPDASSYEQYF. CDR3 in DNA: TGCGCCAGCAGCCCCGATGCCTCCTCCTACGAGCAGTACTTC.

This clonotype showed up many times. This chain joins TRBV5-6 and TRBJ2-1; no clear D. CDR1 is SGHDT, CDR2 YYEEEE, per germline. The CDR3 is 14 amino acids. V was shortened by 3 bases and J by 10 bases, with 17 bases between the two germline ends. DNA for the CDR3: TGTGCCAGCAGCTCGTATAGACTGCTCCGAGAGCAGTTCTTC. Translation gives CASSSYRLLREQFF.

This clonotype was detected ten times or more. The chain is built from TRBV12-3 or TRBV12-4 and TRBJ2-1; 7 bases line up with TRBD2. V lost 2 bases, J lost 7 bases, and 20 bases stayed unmatched. This CDR3 has 19 amino acids. This chain's CDR3 is CASSLYGSAGVGGGNEQFF. The CDR3, as DNA: TGTGCCAGCAGTTTATATGGGTCGGCGGGAGTGGGTGGAGGGAATGAGCAGTTCTTC.

The CDR3 here is CASSSSGAPYEQYF. The CDR3 bases are TGTGCCAGCAGCTCAAGCGGAGCCCCCTACGAGCAGTACTTC. This chain uses TRBV7-9 with TRBJ2-7; weak D call: TRBD2 (5 bases). The CDR3 loop spans 14 amino acids. Germline assignment: CDR1 SEHNR and CDR2 FQNEAQ (reference sequence). V gave up 4 bases and J gave up 2 bases, with 12 bases separating them. Using reference TRBV7-9 and TRBJ2-7 for the parts outside the CDR3, the full variable domain is DTGVSQNPRHKITKRGQNVTFRCDPISEHNRLYWYRQTLGQGPEFLTYFQNEAQLEKSRLLSDRFSAERPKGSFSTLEIQRTEQGDSAMYLCASSSSGAPYEQYFGPGTRLTVT.

This clonotype was seen many times. The rearrangement joins TRBV10-3 to TRBJ2-2; 7 bases line up with TRBD1. CDR3 length: 16 residues. Trimming cost V 5 bases and J 0 bases; bases outside gene matches: 6. CDR1 is ENHRY, CDR2 SYGVKD, per germline. This CDR3 reads CAISQGGSANTGELFF. The CDR3 bases are TGTGCCATCAGTCAAGGGGGCTCGGCGAACACCGGGGAGCTGTTTTTT.

This clonotype was detected ten times or more. J is TRBJ1-5 and V is TRBV2, with no clear D. The germline V and J ends were trimmed by 4 bases and 0 bases, with 7 bases remaining between them. The CDR3 is 14 amino acids. Per the germline V gene, CDR1 is SNHLY and CDR2 is FYNNEI. CDR3 amino acids: CASSVVNSNQPQHF. The CDR3 DNA reads as TGTGCCAGCAGTGTGGTCAATAGCAATCAGCCCCAGCATTTT.

Many counts were recorded for this clonotype. The CDR3 DNA sequence: TGCAGCGTTCGACCGACCGGGACAGCCCACACCGGGGAGCTGTTTTTT. Amino acids: CSVRPTGTAHTGELFF. V and J are TRBV29-1 and TRBJ2-2; 7 nucleotides agree with TRBD1. This CDR3 is 16 amino acids long. Germline CDR1 SQVTM, CDR2 ANQGSEA. V trimming: 5 bases; J trimming: 3 bases; junction bases outside the gene matches: 12.

This clonotype was seen a few times. A read error may explain this, as a much larger clone is one base away. The rearrangement links TRBV5-4 to TRBJ1-1; 7 nucleotides agree with TRBD1. The CDR3 is 13 residues long. V was pared by 5 bases and J by 10 bases, with 11 bases of the junction left unmatched. Looked up from germline, CDR1 is SGHNT and CDR2 is YYREEE (reference sequence). DNA of the CDR3: TGTGCCAGCAGGCCCGGGACAGCCGGGGTAGCTTTCTTT. It is translated as CASRPGTAGVAFF.

This clonotype was counted only a few times. A much larger clonotype is one base distant, so this may be a read error. V usage is TRBV29-1 and J usage is TRBJ1-2; D is unclear. The germline CDR1 and CDR2 sequences are SQVTM and ANQGSEA. This CDR3 contains 13 residues. The CDR3 sequence: CSVAYGLNYGHTF. The CDR3 bases are TGCAGCGTTGCTTACGGACTTAACTATGGCCACACCTTC.